This T cell receptor (beta chain) was identified in a study of OX40 agonist ivuxolimab in advanced cancers. Study-level information: From 23 to 79 years was the age range, with a mean of about 54 years, and approximately 84% were male. Partial responses were achieved by three patients, one with hepatocellular carcinoma and two with cutaneous melanoma. Study-wide findings and caveats: Averaged across samples, CD8+ T cells carried more expanded clones than CD4+ did.

Assay used: immunoSEQ multiplex PCR; TCRdb lists only in-frame clones, some missing. The table shows under 85,000 clones, with around 80% occurring only once. About this clone: What it binds is not known.

Autoimmune disease history or systemic immunosuppression led to patients being barred. This CDR3 has 11 amino acids. Germline CDR1 and CDR2: SGHVS and FNYEAQ. Trimming cost V 4 bases and J 2 bases, with 1 base left between them. The sequenced sample was CD4+ or CD8+ T cells sorted from blood, obtained in a trial of the OX40 agonist ivuxolimab. The chain joins TRBV7-6 to TRBJ2-3; D remains ambiguous. This TCR derives from an adult with an advanced solid tumor such as melanoma, head and neck, liver or kidney cancer. CDR3 residues: CASSSTDTQYF. The CDR3 bases are TGTGCCAGCAGCTCCACAGATACGCAGTATTTT.